This section outlines one TCR beta chain sequence together with its context. The data were obtained in a study of blood T cell repertoires in COVID-19. Study context: Samples of COVID-19 (acute and convalescent) were obtained from the United States, Italy and Spain. PBMCs, B-cell-depleted T cells, or T cells were the source of the cDNA or gDNA that made up the material.

How the authors handled the data: Reference gene primer amplification gave nucleated cell count estimates. Only in-frame clones appear in the TCRdb table, and some are missing; sequencing was by immunoSEQ multiplex PCR. For V, J and clone size, that table is used; D and trimming come from the DNA. The table shows over 250,000 clones, with approximately 85% occurring only once. The receptor's source is a human donor in a cohort sampled during active COVID-19. The specimen was peripheral blood.

CDR3 sequence: CASSYSGTSGRSKQFF. CDR3 nucleotides: TGTGCCAGCAGTTACTCCGGGACTAGCGGTCGTAGTAAGCAGTTCTTC. The genes are TRBV6-5 and TRBJ2-1; 11 bases fit TRBD2. Germline CDR1 reads MNHEY; CDR2 reads SVGAGI. There are 16 residues in the CDR3. Trimming at V came to 0 bases and at J to 11 bases, leaving 9 bases not matched to a gene.